The entry that follows covers one TCR beta chain sequence. Its antigen is as yet unknown. TCRdb reprocessed the multiplex PCR reads via MiXCR and lists one record per CDR3 protein. The sample carries tens of thousands of distinct CDR3 sequences, approximately 63% recorded once. The data were taken from a study of breast tumors, draining lymph nodes, adjacent tissues. Study results and caveats: The data were judged consistent with most tumor T cells coming from lymph node and expanding in tumor. Tumors had less TCR diversity than lymph nodes, more than nontumor tissue. Tumor and nontumor repertoires were significantly more similar in luminal-like than in basal-like breast cancer.

Germline V lookup: CDR1 SGHDT, CDR2 YYEEEE. V lost 4 bases, J lost 3 bases, and 6 bases stayed unmatched. The CDR3 loop spans 17 amino acids. The gene calls are TRBV5-6 and TRBJ2-1, with 14 nucleotides matching TRBD2. Material for sequencing was breast tumor tissue. This TCR derives from a female donor with breast cancer. Some clones in this sample may be carry-over from other donors' samples. The CDR3 nucleotides read TGTGCCAGCAGCAAATGGACTAGCGGGAGGTACTACAATGAGCAGTTCTTC. Protein sequence: CASSKWTSGRYYNEQFF.